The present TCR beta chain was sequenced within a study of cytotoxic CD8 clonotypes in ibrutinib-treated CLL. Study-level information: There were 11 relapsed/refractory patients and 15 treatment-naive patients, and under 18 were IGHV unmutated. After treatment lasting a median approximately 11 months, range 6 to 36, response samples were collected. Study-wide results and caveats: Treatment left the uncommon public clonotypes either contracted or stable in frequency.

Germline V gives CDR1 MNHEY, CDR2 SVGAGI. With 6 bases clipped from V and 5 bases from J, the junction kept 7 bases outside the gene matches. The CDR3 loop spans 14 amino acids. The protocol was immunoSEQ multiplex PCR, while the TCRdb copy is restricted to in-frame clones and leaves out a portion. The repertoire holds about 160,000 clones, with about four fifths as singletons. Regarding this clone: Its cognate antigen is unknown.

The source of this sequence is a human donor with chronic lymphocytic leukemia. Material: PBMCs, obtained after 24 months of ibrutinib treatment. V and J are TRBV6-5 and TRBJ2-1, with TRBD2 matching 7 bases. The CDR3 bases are TGTGCCAGCAGGGCTAGCGGCAATCACAATGAGCAGTTCTTC. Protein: CASRASGNHNEQFF.